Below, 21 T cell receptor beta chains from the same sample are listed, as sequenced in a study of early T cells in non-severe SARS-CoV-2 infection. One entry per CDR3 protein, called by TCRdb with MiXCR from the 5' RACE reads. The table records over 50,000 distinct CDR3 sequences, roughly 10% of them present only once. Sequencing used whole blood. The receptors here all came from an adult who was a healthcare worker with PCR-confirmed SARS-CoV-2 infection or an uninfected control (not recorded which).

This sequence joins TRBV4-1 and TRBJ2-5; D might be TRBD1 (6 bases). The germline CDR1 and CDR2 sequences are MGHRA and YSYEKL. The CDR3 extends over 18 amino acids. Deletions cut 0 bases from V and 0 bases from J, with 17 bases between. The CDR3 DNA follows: TGCGCCAGCAGCCAAGATGTTCTTGGACAGCCGTACCAAGAGACCCAGTACTTC. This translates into CASSQDVLGQPYQETQYF.

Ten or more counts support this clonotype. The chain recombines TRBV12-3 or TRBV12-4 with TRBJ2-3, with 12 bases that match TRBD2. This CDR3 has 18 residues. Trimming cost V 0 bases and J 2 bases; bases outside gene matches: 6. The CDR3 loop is CASSLAGLAGRFTDTQYF. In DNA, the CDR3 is TGTGCCAGCAGTTTAGCGGGACTAGCGGGCCGATTCACAGATACGCAGTATTTT.

The CDR3 bases are TGTGCCAGCAGTTTACTGGACAAAAACATTCAGTACTTC. Protein sequence: CASSLLDKNIQYF. The J gene is TRBJ2-4, the V gene TRBV12-3 or TRBV12-4, with D hard to call. The CDR3 consists of 13 residues. V lost 2 bases and J lost 3, with 5 bases in between.

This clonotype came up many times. CDR3 DNA sequence: TGCAGTGCTAGGGACACAGATACGCAGTATTTT. Its protein is CSARDTDTQYF. The rearrangement uses TRBV20-1 and TRBJ2-3; D not certain. V lost 3 bases and J 2 bases, leaving 3 bases between the germline ends. From germline, CDR1 is DFQATT and CDR2 SNEGSKA (reference sequence). The length of the CDR3 is 11 residues.

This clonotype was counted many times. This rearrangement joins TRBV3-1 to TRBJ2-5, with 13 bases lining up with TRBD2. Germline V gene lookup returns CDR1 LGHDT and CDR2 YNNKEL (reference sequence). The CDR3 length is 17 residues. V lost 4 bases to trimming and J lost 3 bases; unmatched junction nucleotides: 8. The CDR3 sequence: CASSRIGLAGVEETQYF. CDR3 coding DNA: TGTGCCAGCAGCCGAATCGGACTAGCGGGGGTAGAAGAGACCCAGTACTTC.

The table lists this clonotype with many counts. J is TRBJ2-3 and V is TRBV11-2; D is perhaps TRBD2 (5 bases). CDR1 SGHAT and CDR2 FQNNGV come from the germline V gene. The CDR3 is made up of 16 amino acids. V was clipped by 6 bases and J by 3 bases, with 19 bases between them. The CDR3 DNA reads TGTGCCAGCAGTACTTTCCGGGGAAAGAGGACAGATACGCAGTATTTT. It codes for CASSTFRGKRTDTQYF.

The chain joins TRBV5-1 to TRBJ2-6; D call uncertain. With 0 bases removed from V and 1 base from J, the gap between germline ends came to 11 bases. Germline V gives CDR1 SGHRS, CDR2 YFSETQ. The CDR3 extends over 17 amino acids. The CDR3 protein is CASSLVVARSGANVLTF. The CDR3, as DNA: TGCGCCAGCAGCTTGGTAGTGGCCCGATCTGGGGCCAACGTCCTGACTTTC.

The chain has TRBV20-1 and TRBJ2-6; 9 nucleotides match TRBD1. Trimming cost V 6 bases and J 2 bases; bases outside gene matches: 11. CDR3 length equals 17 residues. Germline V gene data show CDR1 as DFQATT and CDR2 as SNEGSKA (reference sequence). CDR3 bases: TGCAGTGCCGCGAATACAGGGGGCGCGGCTGGGGCCAACGTCCTGACTTTC. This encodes CSAANTGGAAGANVLTF.

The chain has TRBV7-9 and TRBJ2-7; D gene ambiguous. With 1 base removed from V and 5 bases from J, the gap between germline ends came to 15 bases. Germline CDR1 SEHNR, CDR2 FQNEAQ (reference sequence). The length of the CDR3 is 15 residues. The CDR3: CASSLVGLGQDEQYF. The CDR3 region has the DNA TGTGCCAGCAGCTTAGTTGGTTTAGGGCAGGACGAGCAGTACTTC.

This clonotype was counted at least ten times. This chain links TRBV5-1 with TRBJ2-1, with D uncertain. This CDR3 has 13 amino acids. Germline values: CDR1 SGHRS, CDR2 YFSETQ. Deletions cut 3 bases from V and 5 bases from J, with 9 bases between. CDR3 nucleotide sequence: TGCGCCAGCAGCTCCCTACAAGACAATGAGCAGTTCTTC. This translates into CASSSLQDNEQFF.

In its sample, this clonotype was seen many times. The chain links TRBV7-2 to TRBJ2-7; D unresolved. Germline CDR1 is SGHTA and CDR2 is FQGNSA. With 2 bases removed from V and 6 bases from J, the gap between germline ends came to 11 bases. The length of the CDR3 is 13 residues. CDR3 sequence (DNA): TGTGCCAGCAGCTTAACTCGTGAACGCGAGCAGTACTTC. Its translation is CASSLTREREQYF.

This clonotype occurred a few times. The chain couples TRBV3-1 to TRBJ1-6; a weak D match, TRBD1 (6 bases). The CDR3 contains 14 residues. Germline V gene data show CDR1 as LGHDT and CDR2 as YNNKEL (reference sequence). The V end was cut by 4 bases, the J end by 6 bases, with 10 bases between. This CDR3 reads CASSLRTANSPLHF. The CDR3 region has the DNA TGTGCCAGCAGCCTTCGGACAGCTAATTCACCCCTCCACTTT.

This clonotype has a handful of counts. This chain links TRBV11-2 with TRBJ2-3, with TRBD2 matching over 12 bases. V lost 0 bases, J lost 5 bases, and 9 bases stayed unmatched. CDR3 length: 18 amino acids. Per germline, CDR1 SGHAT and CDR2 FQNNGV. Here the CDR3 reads CASSLDRGLAGRGDTQYF. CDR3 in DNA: TGTGCCAGCAGCTTAGACCGGGGACTAGCGGGCAGGGGAGATACGCAGTATTTT.

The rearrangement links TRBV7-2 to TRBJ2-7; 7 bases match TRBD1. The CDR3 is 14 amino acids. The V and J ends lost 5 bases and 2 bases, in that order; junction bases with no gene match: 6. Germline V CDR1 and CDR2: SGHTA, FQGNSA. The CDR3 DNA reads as TGTGCCAGCAGCCTGGACAGGTCAACCTACGAGCAGTACTTC. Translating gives CASSLDRSTYEQYF. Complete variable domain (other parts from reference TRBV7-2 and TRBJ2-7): GAGVSQSPSNKVTEKGKDVELRCDPISGHTALYWYRQSLGQGLEFLIYFQGNSAPDKSGLPSDRFSAERTGGSVSTLTIQRTQQEDSAVYLCASSLDRSTYEQYFGPGTRLTVT.

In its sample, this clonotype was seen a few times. CDR3 in amino acids: CASSLSPQGSPPSYEQYF. The DNA for the CDR3 is TGTGCCAGCAGCTTAAGTCCGCAGGGGAGCCCGCCGTCCTACGAGCAGTACTTC. The chain couples TRBV11-2 to TRBJ2-7; D is possibly TRBD1 (6 bases). The CDR3 contains 18 residues. V shed 2 bases and J shed 1 base, with 21 bases lying between them. Germline assignment: CDR1 SGHAT and CDR2 FQNNGV.

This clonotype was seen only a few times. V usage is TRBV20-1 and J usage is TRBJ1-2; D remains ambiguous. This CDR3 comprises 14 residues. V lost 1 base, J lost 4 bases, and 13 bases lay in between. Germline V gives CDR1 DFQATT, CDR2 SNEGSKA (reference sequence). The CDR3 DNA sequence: TGCAGTGCTAGAGTGGCAGCCTCTAGCTATGGCTACACCTTC. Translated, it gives CSARVAASSYGYTF.

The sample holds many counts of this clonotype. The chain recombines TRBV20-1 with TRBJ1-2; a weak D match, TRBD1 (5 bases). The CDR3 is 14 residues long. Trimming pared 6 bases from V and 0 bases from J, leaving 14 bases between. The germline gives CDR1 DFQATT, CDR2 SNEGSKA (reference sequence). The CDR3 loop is CSATSGGANYGYTF. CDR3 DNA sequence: TGCAGTGCCACTTCTGGAGGGGCTAACTATGGCTACACCTTC.

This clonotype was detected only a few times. DNA for the CDR3: TGTGCCAGCAGCCAAGAACTGAACACTGAAGCTTTCTTT. Protein sequence: CASSQELNTEAFF. The V gene is TRBV3-1, the J gene TRBJ1-1, with unresolved D. Germline V CDR1 and CDR2: LGHDT, YNNKEL (reference sequence). V dropped 0 bases and J dropped 0 bases, with 2 bases sitting between them. The CDR3 has 13 amino acids.

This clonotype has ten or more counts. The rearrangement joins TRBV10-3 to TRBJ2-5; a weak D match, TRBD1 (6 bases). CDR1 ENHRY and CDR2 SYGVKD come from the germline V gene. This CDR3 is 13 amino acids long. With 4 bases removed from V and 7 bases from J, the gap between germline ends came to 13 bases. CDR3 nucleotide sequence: TGTGCCATCAGTGGCACAGGGACCAGGACCCAGTACTTC. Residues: CAISGTGTRTQYF.

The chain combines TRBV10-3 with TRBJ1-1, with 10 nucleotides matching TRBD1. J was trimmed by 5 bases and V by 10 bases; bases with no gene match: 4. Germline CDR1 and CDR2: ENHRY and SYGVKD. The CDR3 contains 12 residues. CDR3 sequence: CATQGQGTEAFF. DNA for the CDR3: TGTGCCACCCAGGGACAGGGGACTGAAGCTTTCTTT.

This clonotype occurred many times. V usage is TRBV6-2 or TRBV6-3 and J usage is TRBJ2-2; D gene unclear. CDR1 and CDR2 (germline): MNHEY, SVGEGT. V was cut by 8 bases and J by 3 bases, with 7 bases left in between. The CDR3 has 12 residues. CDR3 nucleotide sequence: TGTGCCAGCTGGGAACACACCGGGGAGCTGTTTTTT. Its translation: CASWEHTGELFF.